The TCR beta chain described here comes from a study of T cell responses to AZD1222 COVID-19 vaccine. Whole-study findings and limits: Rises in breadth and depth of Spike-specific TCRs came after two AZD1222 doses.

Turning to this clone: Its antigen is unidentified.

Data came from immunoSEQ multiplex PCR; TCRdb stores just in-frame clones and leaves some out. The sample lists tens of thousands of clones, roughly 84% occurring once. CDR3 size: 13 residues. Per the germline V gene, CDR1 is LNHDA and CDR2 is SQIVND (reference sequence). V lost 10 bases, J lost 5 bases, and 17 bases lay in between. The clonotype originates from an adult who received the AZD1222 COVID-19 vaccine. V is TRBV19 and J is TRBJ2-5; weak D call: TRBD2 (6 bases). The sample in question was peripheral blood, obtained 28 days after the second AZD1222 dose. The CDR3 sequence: CATGPAGTETQYF. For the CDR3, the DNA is TGTGCCACTGGCCCCGCGGGGACGGAGACCCAGTACTTC.